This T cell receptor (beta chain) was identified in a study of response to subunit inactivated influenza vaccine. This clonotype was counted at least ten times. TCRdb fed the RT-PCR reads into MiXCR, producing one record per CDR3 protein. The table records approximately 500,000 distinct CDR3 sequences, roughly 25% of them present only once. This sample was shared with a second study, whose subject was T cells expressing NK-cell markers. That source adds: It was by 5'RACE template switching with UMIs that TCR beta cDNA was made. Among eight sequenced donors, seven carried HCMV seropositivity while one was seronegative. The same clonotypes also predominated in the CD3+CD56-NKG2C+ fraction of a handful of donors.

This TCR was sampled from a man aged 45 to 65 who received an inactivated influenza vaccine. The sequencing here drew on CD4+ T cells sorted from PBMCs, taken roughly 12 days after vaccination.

The CDR3 sequence is CASSFNRLNEQFF. CDR3 bases: TGTGCCAGCAGCTTTAACAGATTGAATGAGCAGTTCTTC. The gene calls are TRBV7-2 and TRBJ2-1, with D unresolved. The CDR3 length is 13 residues. From germline, CDR1 is SGHTA and CDR2 FQGNSA. V lost 3 bases to trimming and J lost 7 bases, with 10 bases between them.